Detailed here is one TCR beta chain. The sample originates from a study of shared clonotypes between healthy human individuals. The protocol was immunoSEQ multiplex PCR, while the TCRdb copy is restricted to in-frame clones and leaves out a portion. The table lists about 1.5 million clones, 95% to 99% of them singletons. The CDR3 spans 14 residues. The junction had 6 bases not matched to a gene; V was cut back by 7 bases and J by 2 bases. Per germline, CDR1 SGHKS and CDR2 YYEKEE (reference sequence). V is TRBV5-5 and J is TRBJ2-7, with 10 bases lining up with TRBD1. The sample comprised naive CD4+ T cells sorted from blood. Subset meaning: CD45RA+ positively selected. This TCR derives from a young man in good health. The CDR3 region is CASAKGTGAYEQYF. CDR3 nucleotide sequence: TGTGCCAGCGCGAAGGGGACAGGGGCCTACGAGCAGTACTTC.